Below are 27 T cell receptor beta chains sequenced from a single sample in a study of shared clonotypes between healthy human individuals. Sequenced by immunoSEQ multiplex PCR; TCRdb stores in-frame clones only, minus some. The sample includes millions of clones, approximately 90% of them seen just once. Sequenced input: naive CD4+ T cells sorted from blood. As to subset: CD45RA+ positively selected. These receptor sequences come from a man younger than 35 in good health.

This clone was observed once. The chain has TRBV25-1 and TRBJ2-1; 10 positions match TRBD2. This CDR3 comprises 15 residues. J lost 10 bases, V lost 6 bases, and 12 bases had no gene match. In germline, CDR1 is MGHDK, CDR2 SYGVNS. CDR3 DNA sequence: TGTGCCAGCAGACTCATAGCGGGAGGAGGTCGGGAGCAGTTCTTC. It translates to CASRLIAGGGREQFF.

This chain connects TRBV5-4 to TRBJ2-1, with 7 bases identical to TRBD2. There are 17 residues in the CDR3. Per germline, CDR1 SGHNT and CDR2 YYREEE (reference sequence). The ends lost 5 bases at V and 0 bases at J; junction bases unmatched: 11. The CDR3 DNA sequence: TGTGCCAGCAGGAACGGTATGAGCGGGGCCTCCTACAATGAGCAGTTCTTC. Its protein is CASRNGMSGASYNEQFF.

The chain recombines TRBV7-8 with TRBJ1-5; TRBD1 aligns across 9 bases. Looked up from germline, CDR1 is SGHVS and CDR2 is FQNEAQ. V lost 7 bases to trimming and J lost 4 bases; unmatched junction nucleotides: 5. The CDR3 is made up of 14 amino acids. DNA of the CDR3: TGTGCCAGCACCCTGACAGGGGGGAATCAGCCCCAGCATTTT. This translates into CASTLTGGNQPQHF.

In its sample, this clone was seen a few times. The rearrangement uses TRBV10-3 and TRBJ1-4, with D tentatively TRBD1 (5 bases). The CDR3 is made up of 13 amino acids. The germline V gene has CDR1 ENHRY and CDR2 SYGVKD. V lost 10 bases to trimming and J lost 3 bases, with 12 bases between them. The CDR3 reads CATRAAPNEKLFF. Here the CDR3 DNA reads TGTGCCACCAGGGCAGCCCCTAATGAAAAACTGTTTTTT.

The V and J genes are TRBV5-6 and TRBJ2-7, with D unclear. The V and J ends lost 3 bases and 0 bases respectively, with 16 bases between them. CDR1 is SGHDT and CDR2 is YYEEEE in the germline V gene. CDR3 length equals 16 residues. CDR3 DNA: TGTGCCAGCAGCTGGGCCAGGAGATCCAGCTCCTACGAGCAGTACTTC. Its protein product is CASSWARRSSSYEQYF.

The chain uses TRBV9 and TRBJ1-3; D unclear. This CDR3 has 16 amino acids. The V gene lost 4 bases and the J gene lost 0 bases, with 14 bases spanning the gap. Per germline, CDR1 SGDLS and CDR2 YYNGEE. CDR3 in amino acids: CASSSLAGISGNTIYF. In DNA form, the CDR3 reads TGTGCCAGCAGCTCACTGGCGGGGATCTCTGGAAACACCATATATTTT.

For this clone: A read error may produce the germline difference seen at one junction end. The genes are TRBV29-1 and TRBJ2-5; the D gene is possibly TRBD1 (5 bases). Germline V CDR1 and CDR2: SQVTM, ANQGSEA. The CDR3 covers 14 residues. Written as DNA, the CDR3 is TGCAACGTTGATGTGGTTGGCCAGGGAGAGACCCAGTACTTC. Protein: CNVDVVGQGETQYF. The full variable domain, completed using reference TRBV29-1 and TRBJ2-5, is SAVISQKPSRDICQRGTSLTIQCQVDSQVTMMFWYRQQPGQSLTLIATANQGSEATYESGFVIDKFPISRPNLTFSTLTVSNMSPEDSSIYLCNVDVVGQGETQYFGPGTRLLVL.

The CDR3 DNA reads as TGTGCCAGCACCACAACAGGGTGGTACGAAAAACTGTTTTTT. Its protein is CASTTTGWYEKLFF. The chain has TRBV2 and TRBJ1-4, with a weak D call TRBD1 (6 bases). There are 14 residues in the CDR3. Looked up from germline, CDR1 is SNHLY and CDR2 is FYNNEI. The V end was cut by 7 bases, the J end by 8 bases, with 17 bases between. Using reference TRBV2 and TRBJ1-4 for the parts outside the CDR3, the full variable domain is EPEVTQTPSHQVTQMGQEVILRCVPISNHLYFYWYRQILGQKVEFLVSFYNNEISEKSEIFDDQFSVERPDGSNFTLKIRSTKLEDSAMYFCASTTTGWYEKLFFGSGTQLSVL.

The chain is built from TRBV6-6 and TRBJ2-5; D not certain. The ends were cut back, 4 bases at V and 3 bases at J, with 6 bases in the middle. Germline lookup yields CDR1 MNHNY and CDR2 SVGAGI (reference sequence). This CDR3 comprises 12 residues. In nucleotides, the CDR3 is TGTGCCAGCAGTTCGTCAGAAGAGACCCAGTACTTC. Translating it yields CASSSSEETQYF.

The chain combines TRBV5-8 with TRBJ2-3; no definite D call. V was pared by 2 bases and J by 6 bases, with 7 bases between. Germline V gene data show CDR1 as SGHTS and CDR2 as YDEGEE. The CDR3 consists of 12 residues. CDR3 protein: CASSLAADTQYF. CDR3 DNA sequence: TGTGCCAGCAGCTTAGCAGCGGATACGCAGTATTTT.

This clone was observed once. The chain joins TRBV5-1 to TRBJ1-6; maybe TRBD1 (6 bases). Between the trimmed V and J ends, which lost 4 bases and 0 bases, there was a span of 17 bases. This CDR3 has 18 amino acids. Germline V CDR1 and CDR2: SGHRS, YFSETQ. CDR3 bases: TGCGCCAGCAGCCTAAAAACGACAGGCGACTCCTATAATTCACCCCTCCACTTT. Encoded protein: CASSLKTTGDSYNSPLHF.

This clone was counted once. This chain uses TRBV6-5 with TRBJ2-7, with D uncertain. This CDR3 is 13 amino acids long. The germline CDR1 and CDR2 sequences are MNHEY and SVGAGI. V was clipped by 4 bases and J by 7 bases, with 14 bases between them. For the CDR3, the DNA is TGTGCCAGCAGTTTTTTACGTGAAGGGGAGCAGTACTTC. It codes for CASSFLREGEQYF.

The chain links TRBV13 to TRBJ1-6, with 7 bases identical to TRBD1. The CDR3 is 15 residues long. The germline V gene has CDR1 PRHDT and CDR2 FYEKMQ (reference sequence). V lost 5 bases and J lost 8; bases outside the gene matches: 9. CDR3 residues: CASSTPGQSDSPLHF. Here the CDR3 DNA reads TGTGCCAGCAGCACCCCGGGACAGAGTGATTCACCCCTCCACTTT.

The chain has TRBV27 and TRBJ2-5, with 14 bases lining up with TRBD2. The J call may be in error: the DNA end matches TRBJ2-7 better. Germline assignment: CDR1 MNHEY and CDR2 SMNVEV (reference sequence). This CDR3 region has 15 residues. CDR3 protein: CASSLGTSGSYEQYF. The CDR3 bases are TGTGCCAGCAGTCTCGGGACTAGCGGGAGTTACGAGCAGTACTTC.

The chain couples TRBV6-1 to TRBJ1-2, with 10 bases identical to TRBD1. V shed 3 bases and J 5 bases; nucleotides not matched to a gene: 9. The CDR3 is 16 residues long. Germline CDR1 is MNHNS and CDR2 is SASEGT. CDR3 loop: CASSDDGQGVSYGYTF. For the CDR3, the DNA is TGTGCCAGCAGTGATGACGGACAGGGGGTTAGTTATGGCTACACCTTC.

This clone was observed once. The rearrangement links TRBV6-5 to TRBJ2-5; D gene ambiguous. CDR3 size: 15 residues. Germline V gene data show CDR1 as MNHEY and CDR2 as SVGAGI. The V end was cut by 8 bases, the J end by 5 bases, with 21 bases between. The CDR3 sequence: CASHTVFVWKETQYF. In nucleotides, the CDR3 is TGTGCCAGCCATACGGTTTTCGTCTGGAAGGAGACCCAGTACTTC.

The chain carries TRBV9 and TRBJ2-7, with D perhaps assigned TRBD1 or TRBD2 (5 bases each). CDR3 length: 16 amino acids. CDR1 and CDR2 from the germline V gene are SGDLS and YYNGEE. The germline V and J ends were trimmed by 3 bases and 2 bases, with 18 bases remaining between them. CDR3 DNA sequence: TGTGCCAGCAGCGCCACCCCCGGGACGGACACCTACGAGCAGTACTTC. Translating gives CASSATPGTDTYEQYF. The whole variable domain, filled in from reference TRBV9 and TRBJ2-7, reads DSGVTQTPKHLITATGQRVTLRCSPRSGDLSVYWYQQSLDQGLQFLIQYYNGEERAKGNILERFSAQQFPDLHSELNLSSLELGDSALYFCASSATPGTDTYEQYFGPGTRLTVT.

The chain combines TRBV6-1 with TRBJ1-5; TRBD1 matches at 9 bases. CDR1 is MNHNS, CDR2 SASEGT, per germline. The trim removed 5 bases at V and 4 bases at J, leaving 3 bases unmatched. CDR3 length: 14 residues. Here the CDR3 reads CASSTQGANQPQHF. In DNA, the CDR3 is TGTGCCAGCAGTACACAGGGGGCGAATCAGCCCCAGCATTTT.

The rearrangement uses TRBV19 and TRBJ1-5, with D hard to call. This CDR3 spans 15 amino acids. The germline V gene has CDR1 LNHDA and CDR2 SQIVND (reference sequence). Trimming left V 5 bases short and J 6 bases short, with 17 bases between. The CDR3 DNA follows: TGTGCCAGTAGTGTGCTAGCGGGAGGTGCTCAGCCCCAGCATTTT. Amino acids: CASSVLAGGAQPQHF.

The J gene is TRBJ2-7, the V gene TRBV15, with a weak D call TRBD2 (5 bases). V was cut by 5 bases and J by 0 bases, with 11 bases left in between. CDR1 is LNHNV and CDR2 is YYDKDF in the germline V gene (reference sequence). The CDR3 has 14 residues. CDR3 residues: CATSPPGVSYEQYF. DNA for the CDR3: TGTGCCACCAGCCCCCCCGGGGTCTCCTACGAGCAGTACTTC.

This chain uses TRBV6-4 with TRBJ2-1; no clear D. The length of the CDR3 is 15 residues. Germline assignment: CDR1 MRHNA and CDR2 SNTAGT. Trimming cost V 3 bases and J 0 bases, with 9 bases left between them. The CDR3 DNA reads as TGTGCCAGCAGTGAAATGGCGGTCTCCTACAATGAGCAGTTCTTC. Its protein is CASSEMAVSYNEQFF.

In its sample, this clone was seen a few times. The chain is built from TRBV6-5 and TRBJ1-6; D gene uncertain. The CDR3 extends over 13 amino acids. Germline V CDR1 and CDR2: MNHEY, SVGAGI. Trimming stripped 8 bases from V and 7 bases from J, with 12 bases between. In nucleotides, the CDR3 is TGTGCCAGCTGTAGTGTTGGGAATTCACCCCTCCACTTT. This codes for CASCSVGNSPLHF.

The chain carries TRBV4-3 and TRBJ1-2, with 7 bases matching TRBD1. Germline trimming cut 4 bases from V and 6 bases from J; bases unmatched to any gene: 14. CDR3 length equals 16 residues. Germline assignment: CDR1 LGHNA and CDR2 YSLEER. CDR3 in DNA: TGCGCCAGCAGCCTTAGAGCCGCAGGGGGAGTGGATGGCTACACCTTC. It encodes CASSLRAAGGVDGYTF.

The gene calls are TRBV28 and TRBJ1-1, with D possibly being TRBD1 (6 bases). The CDR3 spans 15 residues. Trimming stripped 7 bases from V and 5 bases from J, with 20 bases between. CDR1 MDHEN and CDR2 SYDVKM come from the germline V gene. The CDR3 DNA reads as TGTGCCAGCACCGATCCGCTCAGGGGAGGGACTGAAGCTTTCTTT. Translated, it gives CASTDPLRGGTEAFF.

This chain joins TRBV29-1 and TRBJ1-1, with D maybe TRBD1 (6 bases). V shed 6 bases and J shed 3 bases, with 11 bases lying between them. CDR1 is SQVTM and CDR2 is ANQGSEA in the germline V gene. The CDR3 extends over 12 amino acids. The CDR3 DNA is TGCAGCGTGAACAGGGCGGACACTGAAGCTTTCTTT. Amino acids: CSVNRADTEAFF.

The rearrangement links TRBV25-1 to TRBJ1-1; D unresolved. This CDR3 is 13 amino acids long. CDR1 MGHDK and CDR2 SYGVNS come from the germline V gene. V lost 9 bases and J 0 bases, leaving 11 bases between the germline ends. CDR3 in DNA: TGTGCCAGGTCGCGCAACATGAACACTGAAGCTTTCTTT. Translation: CARSRNMNTEAFF.

The J gene is TRBJ2-7, the V gene TRBV7-6; D is possibly TRBD2 (6 bases). V was trimmed by 1 base and J by 6 bases, leaving 10 bases between them. Germline CDR1 reads SGHVS; CDR2 reads FNYEAQ. The CDR3 spans 13 residues. DNA of the CDR3: TGTGCCAGCAGCTTAGAGGAGGGAAGCGAGCAGTACTTC. Translated, it gives CASSLEEGSEQYF.